This TCR beta chain was retrieved from a study of cytomegalovirus exposure and HLA in healthy donors. Study outcomes and limitations: In a later analysis, HLA-C alleles had the fewest associated TCRs, DRB1 alleles the most. For TCR beta chains, V- and J-gene trimming was later linked to a missense DCLRE1C variant.

Germline V gives CDR1 MNHEY, CDR2 SVGAGI. The CDR3 length is 14 residues. The ends were cut back, 4 bases at V and 6 bases at J, with 13 bases in the middle. Concerning this clone: Its matching antigen is unknown.

PCR employed 60 Vbeta and 13 Jbeta primers. Original data processing: Roughly 11 million shared chains were among roughly 81 million unique TCR beta chains counted in a later analysis. The method was immunoSEQ multiplex PCR; TCRdb's version includes in-frame clones alone and lacks a portion of them. V, J and clone size were drawn from that table, and D and trimming were deduced from the DNA. Of around 190,000 clones listed, 70% to 80% are singletons. The receptor's source is a man aged 60 to 69 in good health and CMV-seronegative. The rearrangement uses TRBV6-5 and TRBJ2-4, with a possible D match to TRBD1 (5 bases). The specimen sequenced was PBMCs. Here the CDR3 DNA reads TGTGCCAGCAGTTTGGACACCCTGGGAAACATTCAGTACTTC. This encodes CASSLDTLGNIQYF.